What follows are 10 T cell receptor beta chains derived from one specimen sequenced in a study of graft-versus-host responses after intestinal transplantation. These receptors lack a known antigen. Method: immunoSEQ multiplex PCR; TCRdb's copy keeps in-frame clones and lacks some. This sample has tens of thousands of clones, with 84% found just once. Sequences were derived from unstimulated CD4+ T cells sorted from spleen or lymph node cells, sampled before transplant. The receptors originated from a human donor who was the organ donor for an intestinal transplant.

The rearrangement uses TRBV5-6 and TRBJ1-2, with 7 bases fitting TRBD1. CDR1 SGHDT and CDR2 YYEEEE come from the germline V gene. The CDR3 has 15 amino acids. The V and J ends lost 6 bases and 2 bases, in that order; junction bases with no gene match: 10. DNA of the CDR3: TGTGCCAGCAACTCCAGAGAACAGGGGAACTATGGCTACACCTTC. It translates to CASNSREQGNYGYTF.

This sequence joins TRBV27 and TRBJ1-4; D gene unclear. Per the germline V gene, CDR1 is MNHEY and CDR2 is SMNVEV (reference sequence). This CDR3 has 13 residues. V was shortened by 4 bases and J by 7 bases, with 10 bases between the two germline ends. The CDR3, as DNA: TGTGCCAGCAGTTCAAACACCCCTGAAAAACTGTTTTTT. This translates into CASSSNTPEKLFF.

The chain carries TRBV5-1 and TRBJ2-3; D is possibly TRBD2 (6 bases). V lost 0 bases, J lost 0 bases, and 8 bases lay in between. Germline values: CDR1 SGHRS, CDR2 YFSETQ. The CDR3 has 15 amino acids. The CDR3, as DNA: TGCGCCAGCAGCTTGGGGGGGGTGAGCACAGATACGCAGTATTTT. This encodes CASSLGGVSTDTQYF.

The rearrangement uses TRBV28 and TRBJ1-2; D call uncertain. The CDR3 loop spans 13 amino acids. The V end lost 7 bases, the J end lost 3 bases, and 12 bases lay between the germline ends. Per germline, CDR1 MDHEN and CDR2 SYDVKM. The CDR3 DNA reads TGTGCCAGCACGCTAGGGAGTCACTATGGCTACACCTTC. Translated: CASTLGSHYGYTF.

The J gene is TRBJ2-6, the V gene TRBV7-8; a weak D match, TRBD2 (6 bases). CDR1 is SGHVS, CDR2 FQNEAQ, per germline. This CDR3 is built from 16 residues. V shed 5 bases and J shed 2 bases, with 13 bases lying between them. The CDR3 reads CASSLGLLAGANVLTF. In DNA, the CDR3 is TGTGCCAGCAGCCTAGGACTATTGGCTGGGGCCAACGTCCTGACTTTC.

This clone was counted a single time. The rearrangement joins TRBV6-6 to TRBJ1-1; the D is unclear. Trimming stripped 5 bases from V and 3 bases from J, with 10 bases between. Germline assignment: CDR1 MNHNY and CDR2 SVGAGI (reference sequence). The CDR3 length is 13 residues. In DNA, the CDR3 is TGTGCCAGCAGTGCCGAGGATGACACTGAAGCTTTCTTT. This gives the protein CASSAEDDTEAFF.

V is TRBV28 and J is TRBJ2-7; 7 nucleotides line up with TRBD2. Per the germline V gene, CDR1 is MDHEN and CDR2 is SYDVKM. This CDR3 contains 19 residues. The V gene end was trimmed by 3 bases and the J gene end by 6 bases; junction bases not matched to a gene: 23. In DNA, the CDR3 is TGTGCCAGCAGTTTGACCCCGCCTTCGGGTGGGAGGGTATTCTCCGAGCAGTACGTC. It codes for CASSLTPPSGGRVFSEQYV.

This chain joins TRBV25-1 and TRBJ1-6; TRBD1 is a possible D gene (6 bases). Trimming shortened V by 1 base and J by 8 bases, and 12 bases separated the two germline ends. CDR1 and CDR2 from the germline V gene are MGHDK and SYGVNS. The CDR3 length is 15 residues. The CDR3, as DNA: TGTGCCAGCAGTGAATTGGACAGAGAAGATTCACCCCTCCACTTT. Translation gives CASSELDREDSPLHF.

Notes on this clone: Other DNA variants within this sample encode the same CDR3. This chain links TRBV7-2 with TRBJ1-1, with D unclear. This CDR3 is 15 amino acids long. CDR1 and CDR2 (germline): SGHTA, FQGNSA. Deletions cut 2 bases from V and 4 bases from J, with 14 bases between. CDR3 loop: CASSLNSREGTEAFF. In nucleotides, the CDR3 is TGTGCCAGCAGCTTAAATTCGAGGGAGGGCACTGAAGCTTTCTTT.

The chain joins TRBV28 to TRBJ2-3, with TRBD1 identical over 8 bases. The junction had 7 bases not matched to a gene; V was cut back by 6 bases and J by 2 bases. Germline V gene data show CDR1 as MDHEN and CDR2 as SYDVKM. CDR3 length: 15 amino acids. As DNA, the CDR3 is TGTGCCAGCAGCATGTGGACAGGGAACACAGATACGCAGTATTTT. It translates to CASSMWTGNTDTQYF.